The rows below give T cell receptor beta chains drawn from one sample of a study of T cells in Graves' hyperthyroidism and ophthalmopathy. From the multiplex PCR reads, TCRdb called clonotypes with MiXCR, one entry per CDR3 protein. The top ten clones hold around 15% of a sample with roughly 720,000 distinct CDR3 sequences, around 16% of them seen once. The sample was blood. These receptors all stem from a man aged 50-60 years with Graves' hyperthyroidism. CDR3s include the opening cysteine and the closing phenylalanine or tryptophan.

v_call cdr3_length cdr3_aa
TRBV18 16 CASSRSGTGNSLGYTF
TRBV9 15 CASSVAGVNTGELFF
TRBV5-1 13 CASGSLSHNEQFF
TRBV12-3/TRBV12-4 12 CASSLNVDEQFF
TRBV14 13 CASSPPSGDIQYF
TRBV18 15 CASSPGQGAGDTQYF
TRBV11-2 15 CASSSNSGSWNEQFF
TRBV4-1 14 CASSQVRRETEAFF
TRBV5-4 16 CASSPEGARRNTEAFF
TRBV11-2 13 CASSLRWSREQYF
TRBV28 20 CASSPTLGLAGAYSTDTQYF
TRBV28 11 CASSLLSHQYF
TRBV7-9 12 CASSMDRYEQYF
TRBV12-3/TRBV12-4 16 CASSRQDWTLGSPLHF
TRBV18 15 CASSTLGTTYNEQFF
TRBV10-1 14 CASSEVQPEDTQYF
TRBV2 13 CASSEAMGGGYTF
TRBV19 14 CASSRQASSYEQYF
TRBV27 14 CASSSLLSYNEQFF
TRBV24-1 14 CATSVRGATDTQYF
TRBV11-2 11 CASSLYHEQYF
TRBV4-1 17 CASSQEMAGSGYNEQFF
TRBV6-2/TRBV6-3 14 CASNPRDRSYEQYF
TRBV11-2 11 CATAGVDEQYF
TRBV2 13 CASKQVPNQPQHF
TRBV19 13 CASSTGQGREAFF
TRBV28 15 CASSFWRTSSYDQYF
TRBV4-1 16 CASSASTGTGPYGYTF
TRBV20-1 14 CSAPPGAGAETQYF
TRBV20-1 16 CSARGSGQGSGYGYTF